This passage covers 14 T cell receptor beta chains from one sample sequenced in a study of relationships among human T cell subsets. TCR alpha and beta CDR3s were amplified from mRNA by semiquantitative ARM-PCR. Tagged nested gene-specific primers were used first, then communal superprimers amplified exponentially. MiXCR, run by TCRdb on the multiplex PCR reads, gives a single entry per CDR3 protein. The sample yields thousands of distinct CDR3 sequences, 54% seen once. From the CD45RA-negative fraction, anti-CD45RO beads picked out CD45RA-RO+ memory T cells. Specimen: memory T cells sorted from blood. The receptors stem from a man aged 35-49 years in good health.

A few counts support this clonotype. The chain employs TRBV11-1 and TRBJ2-7, with 9 bases aligning to TRBD2. The CDR3 is made up of 15 amino acids. V trimming: 3 bases; J trimming: 4 bases; junction bases outside the gene matches: 7. The V gene's germline CDR1 is SGHAT and CDR2 FQDESV (reference sequence). The CDR3 is CASSFRSGRSYEQYF. CDR3 DNA: TGTGCCAGCAGCTTCAGGAGCGGGAGGAGTTACGAGCAGTACTTC.

This clonotype was counted only a few times. The J gene is TRBJ2-5, the V gene TRBV5-1; possibly TRBD1 for D (6 bases). The germline gives CDR1 SGHRS, CDR2 YFSETQ. The CDR3 runs to 14 residues. V lost 0 bases, J lost 3 bases, and 9 bases lay in between. The CDR3 region is CASSLAGAEETQYF. CDR3 DNA: TGCGCCAGCAGCTTGGCAGGGGCAGAAGAGACCCAGTACTTC.

This clonotype has just a few counts. The chain is built from TRBV12-3 or TRBV12-4 and TRBJ1-5, with TRBD1 as a possible D gene (6 bases). Trimming removed 8 bases from V and 9 bases from J, with 17 bases in between. CDR3 length: 13 residues. CDR3 protein: CASGGRDLLPQHF. Written as DNA, the CDR3 is TGTGCCAGCGGGGGGCGCGATCTCCTGCCCCAGCATTTT.

This clonotype showed up just a few times. The chain is built from TRBV18 and TRBJ2-5; 8 nucleotides align to TRBD2. Trimming cost V 6 bases and J 2 bases; bases outside gene matches: 5. Germline V gives CDR1 KGHSH, CDR2 LQKENI. The CDR3 covers 14 residues. CDR3 in amino acids: CASSIGGAQETQYF. The CDR3 DNA sequence: TGTGCCAGCTCGATCGGGGGGGCACAAGAGACCCAGTACTTC. Full variable domain (remainder filled in from reference TRBV18 and TRBJ2-5): NAGVMQNPRHLVRRRGQEARLRCSPMKGHSHVYWYRQLPEEGLKFMVYLQKENIIDESGMPKERFSAEFPKEGPSILRIQQVVRGDSAAYFCASSIGGAQETQYFGPGTRLLVL.

The CDR3 sequence is CSARRGNTEAFF. DNA for the CDR3: TGCAGTGCCAGACGGGGGAACACTGAAGCTTTCTTT. The V call is TRBV20-1, the J call TRBJ1-1; the D is unclear. V lost 6 bases and J 1 base, leaving 9 bases between the germline ends. CDR3 length: 12 amino acids. Germline CDR1 is DFQATT and CDR2 is SNEGSKA (reference sequence).

V gene TRBV12-3 or TRBV12-4 combines with J gene TRBJ2-3; D unresolved. Trimming cost V 5 bases and J 2 bases, with 5 bases left between them. CDR3 length: 12 residues. CDR3 in DNA: TGTGCCAGCAGTCCCAACACAGATACGCAGTATTTT. Its translation: CASSPNTDTQYF.

This clonotype turned up a few times. The chain recombines TRBV14 with TRBJ2-5; D call uncertain. This CDR3 spans 13 amino acids. Trimming stripped 3 bases from V and 1 base from J, with 6 bases between. Germline V gives CDR1 SGHDN, CDR2 FVKESK. The DNA for the CDR3 is TGTGCCAGCAGCCACACCATCCAAGAGACCCAGTACTTC. This translates into CASSHTIQETQYF.

The chain joins TRBV6-1 to TRBJ1-3; 7 nucleotides line up with TRBD1. Germline V gene data show CDR1 as MNHNS and CDR2 as SASEGT. The CDR3 loop spans 16 amino acids. V was clipped by 6 bases and J by 0 bases; unmatched bases: 8. CDR3 sequence (DNA): TGTGCCAGCAGGCGAGCGGGACAGACCTCTGGAAACACCATATATTTT. Translated: CASRRAGQTSGNTIYF.

The chain recombines TRBV28 with TRBJ2-5, with a tentative D call TRBD1 (5 bases). V was pared by 3 bases and J by 3 bases, with 8 bases between. From germline, CDR1 is MDHEN and CDR2 SYDVKM. The length of the CDR3 is 13 residues. The CDR3 protein is CASSFPGKETQYF. CDR3 sequence (DNA): TGTGCCAGCAGTTTCCCAGGGAAAGAGACCCAGTACTTC.

The chain carries TRBV10-1 and TRBJ1-2, with D uncertain. CDR3 length: 12 amino acids. V lost 3 bases and J lost 4, with 6 bases in between. CDR1 and CDR2 (germline): WNHNN, SYGVQD (reference sequence). The CDR3 DNA is TGCGCCAGCAGTGACGGAGTCTATGGCTACACCTTC. Its protein product is CASSDGVYGYTF.

The chain employs TRBV28 and TRBJ1-2; weak D call: TRBD1 (5 bases). V was trimmed by 2 bases and J by 0 bases, leaving 10 bases between them. The CDR3 sequence is 15 residues long. The germline V gene has CDR1 MDHEN and CDR2 SYDVKM. The CDR3 DNA sequence: TGTGCCAGCAGTTTAGACGGGGCAGCTAACTATGGCTACACCTTC. This codes for CASSLDGAANYGYTF.

This clonotype was seen only a few times. This chain joins TRBV5-1 and TRBJ2-3; 9 bases fit TRBD1. The CDR3 covers 15 residues. CDR1 and CDR2 from the germline V gene are SGHRS and YFSETQ. J gave up 6 bases and V 2 bases, and 7 bases lay outside the gene matches. Written as DNA, the CDR3 is TGCGCCAGCAGCTTACAGGGGGCGCAAGCGGATACGCAGTATTTT. It codes for CASSLQGAQADTQYF.

J is TRBJ2-3 and V is TRBV6-5; 9 nucleotides agree with TRBD2. Trimming cost V 5 bases and J 3 bases; bases outside gene matches: 6. This CDR3 is 15 amino acids long. Germline values: CDR1 MNHEY, CDR2 SVGAGI. In DNA, the CDR3 is TGTGCCAGCAGTAAAGGACTAGCGAGGACAGATACGCAGTATTTT. Its protein is CASSKGLARTDTQYF.

The rearrangement uses TRBV28 and TRBJ2-1; 7 bases fit TRBD2. CDR3 size: 16 residues. V trimming: 6 bases; J trimming: 4 bases; junction bases outside the gene matches: 12. The germline CDR1 and CDR2 sequences are MDHEN and SYDVKM. The CDR3 loop is CASSGRAASGYNEQFF. The CDR3 bases are TGTGCCAGCAGCGGACGAGCGGCTAGCGGATACAATGAGCAGTTCTTC.